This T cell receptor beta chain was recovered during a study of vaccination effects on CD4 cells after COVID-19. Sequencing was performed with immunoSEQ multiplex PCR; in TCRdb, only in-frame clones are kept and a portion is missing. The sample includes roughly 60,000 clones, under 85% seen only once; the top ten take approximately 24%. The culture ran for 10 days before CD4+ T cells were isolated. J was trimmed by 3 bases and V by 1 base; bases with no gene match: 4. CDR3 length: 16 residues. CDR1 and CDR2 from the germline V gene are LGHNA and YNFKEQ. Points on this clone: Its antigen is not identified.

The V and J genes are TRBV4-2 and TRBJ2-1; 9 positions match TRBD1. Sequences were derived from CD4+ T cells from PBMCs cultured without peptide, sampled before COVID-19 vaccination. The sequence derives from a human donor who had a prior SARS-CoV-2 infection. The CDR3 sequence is CASSQVGTGNYNEQFF. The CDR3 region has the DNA TGTGCCAGCAGCCAAGTCGGGACAGGGAACTACAATGAGCAGTTCTTC.